This is a list of T cell receptor beta chains from one sample in a study of blood T cells in healthy people across ages. TCRdb redid the calling of the 5' RACE reads with MiXCR, one entry per CDR3 protein. The sample carries roughly 1.4 million distinct CDR3 sequences, approximately 59% recorded once. Source material: blood. Receptors were obtained from a man between 18 and 35 years old in good health. The CDR3 runs from the conserved cysteine through the conserved F or W. A D gene is named only where the DNA matches it firmly. Clone size, where shown, is once, few, many, or a class for clones that have expanded.

TRBV7-9	.	TRBJ1-1	.	CASSLAAAMNTEAFF	TGTGCCAGCAGCTTAGCGGCAGCCATGAACACTGAAGCTTTCTTT
TRBV13	TRBD1	TRBJ2-3	.	CASSLVPGTGASAQYF	TGTGCCAGCAGCTTAGTGCCGGGGACAGGGGCATCAGCGCAGTATTTT
TRBV29-1	.	TRBJ2-5	.	CSVSGLHGETQYF	TGCAGCGTGTCCGGGCTCCACGGGGAGACCCAGTACTTC
TRBV7-2	TRBD2	TRBJ2-7	.	CASTLSGRFDEQYF	TGTGCCAGCACCCTGAGCGGGAGGTTCGACGAGCAGTACTTC
TRBV20-1	TRBD2	TRBJ2-5	.	CSARDWKFERRERPIGEQYF	TGCAGTGCTAGAGATTGGAAATTCGAGCGGCGGGAGAGACCGATCGGTGAGCAGTACTTC
TRBV6-2/TRBV6-3	.	TRBJ2-7	few	CASSYDRAGSRYEQYF	TGTGCCAGCAGTTATGATCGGGCAGGGTCTCGCTACGAGCAGTACTTC
TRBV24-1	.	TRBJ2-3	.	CATSDFTGDTQYF	TGTGCCACCAGTGATTTTACCGGAGATACGCAGTATTTT
TRBV20-1	TRBD1	TRBJ1-1	.	CSARDRDRATTEAFF	TGCAGTGCTAGAGACAGGGACAGGGCCACTACTGAAGCTTTCTTT
TRBV6-2/TRBV6-3	.	TRBJ2-3	.	CASSYSGRISTDTQYF	TGTGCCAGCAGTTACTCGGGCAGGATATCCACAGATACGCAGTATTTT
TRBV11-2	TRBD2	TRBJ2-5	.	CASSFGWGTSGQQETQYF	TGTGCCAGCAGCTTTGGTTGGGGGACTAGCGGGCAGCAAGAGACCCAGTACTTC
TRBV2	TRBD2	TRBJ2-5	.	CASTWTRAETQYF	TGTGCCAGCACCTGGACTAGGGCGGAGACCCAGTACTTC
TRBV6-6	.	TRBJ2-1	.	CASSWAFNEQFF	TGTGCCAGCAGTTGGGCCTTCAATGAGCAGTTCTTC
TRBV7-6	TRBD1	TRBJ2-1	.	CASSLAWDRGSRTYNEQFF	TGTGCCAGCAGCTTAGCATGGGACAGGGGTTCTCGTACCTACAATGAGCAGTTCTTC
TRBV5-1	TRBD1	TRBJ2-2	once	CASSAGQGATGELFF	TGCGCCAGCAGCGCCGGACAGGGGGCAACCGGGGAGCTGTTTTTT
TRBV20-1	.	TRBJ2-3	.	CSAWPGDTDTQYF	TGCAGTGCTTGGCCCGGGGACACAGATACGCAGTATTTT
TRBV25-1	.	TRBJ2-3	.	CASSDFRERTDTQYF	TGTGCCAGCAGCGATTTCAGGGAACGCACAGATACGCAGTATTTT
TRBV6-6	TRBD2	TRBJ2-5	.	CASSYSTSGGVETQYF	TGTGCCAGCAGTTACTCGACTAGCGGGGGGGTAGAGACCCAGTACTTC
TRBV4-3	.	TRBJ2-5	few	CASSLQTSKETQYF	TGCGCCAGCAGCCTCCAGACAAGTAAAGAGACCCAGTACTTC
TRBV12-3/TRBV12-4	.	TRBJ1-4	.	CASSPDRSPNEKLFF	TGTGCCAGCAGTCCCGACAGGAGCCCTAATGAAAAACTGTTTTTT
TRBV20-1	.	TRBJ2-5	.	CSANKPRPPEYF	TGCAGTGCTAATAAACCCCGGCCCCCAGAGTACTTC
TRBV7-8	.	TRBJ2-7	.	CASSLWYRREYEQYF	TGTGCCAGCAGCTTGTGGTATCGGAGGGAATACGAGCAGTACTTC
TRBV20-1	.	TRBJ2-5	few	CSAPPPTSSQETQYF	TGCAGTGCCCCGCCCCCGACTTCTTCACAAGAGACCCAGTACTTC
TRBV4-1	.	TRBJ1-2	.	CASSPLEAEGYTF	TGCGCCAGCAGCCCCCTCGAGGCTGAGGGCTACACCTTC
TRBV20-1	TRBD2	TRBJ2-3	.	CSVRGASGGLSTDTQYF	TGCAGTGTGCGGGGAGCTAGCGGGGGACTAAGCACAGATACGCAGTATTTT
TRBV11-2	.	TRBJ2-1	few	CASSMTGAYNEQFF	TGTGCCAGCAGCATGACAGGCGCCTACAATGAGCAGTTCTTC
TRBV11-2	.	TRBJ1-2	.	CASSLDLPPTLRPPIYGYTF	TGTGCCAGCAGCTTAGATCTCCCTCCTACTTTGCGACCACCAATTTATGGCTACACCTTC
TRBV7-9	TRBD2	TRBJ2-1	few	CASSLVSGSKDEQFF	TGTGCCAGCAGCTTAGTGAGCGGGAGTAAGGATGAGCAGTTCTTC
TRBV28	.	TRBJ1-2	once	CASNPRGGRGYTF	TGTGCCAGCAACCCCAGGGGCGGAAGGGGCTACACCTTC
TRBV24-1	.	TRBJ2-5	once	CATSDLQETQYF	TGTGCCACCAGTGACCTCCAAGAGACCCAGTACTTC
TRBV2	TRBD2	TRBJ2-4	.	CASRLGLAGLGNIQYF	TGTGCCAGCAGACTCGGACTAGCGGGGCTCGGGAACATTCAGTACTTC
TRBV24-1	.	TRBJ2-1	few	CATSAPDNEQFF	TGTGCCACCAGTGCACCTGACAATGAGCAGTTCTTC